This TCR beta chain originates from a study of T cell responses to AZD1222 COVID-19 vaccine. Trimming took 4 bases from V and 2 from J; bases not matched to a gene: 7. Germline lookup yields CDR1 SGHRS and CDR2 YFSETQ. The CDR3 consists of 16 residues. Sequenced by immunoSEQ multiplex PCR; TCRdb stores in-frame clones only, minus some. The sample lists about 170,000 clones; 80% to 95% were seen once. The source was peripheral blood, collected on day 0 of AZD1222 vaccination. V and J are TRBV5-1 and TRBJ2-1, with 9 bases that match TRBD2. This receptor was taken from an adult in good health. CDR3 sequence (DNA): TGCGCCAGCAGCCGTAGCGGGAGTGGCACCTACAATGAGCAGTTCTTC. Its protein is CASSRSGSGTYNEQFF. The full variable domain, rest sourced from reference TRBV5-1 and TRBJ2-1, is KAGVTQTPRYLIKTRGQQVTLSCSPISGHRSVSWYQQTPGQGLQFLFEYFSETQRNKGNFPGRFSGRQFSNSRSEMNVSTLELGDSALYLCASSRSGSGTYNEQFFGPGTRLTVL.